Listed below are T cell receptor beta chains from one sample, sequenced in a study of cytomegalovirus exposure and HLA in healthy donors. This table comes from immunoSEQ multiplex PCR, and its TCRdb copy is limited to in-frame clones, with some not included. The table shows roughly 130,000 clones, with 74% occurring only once. Sequencing input: PBMCs. Receptors originate from a woman aged 45 to 65 in good health and CMV-seropositive. The CDR3 runs from the conserved cysteine through the conserved F or W. A D gene is named only where the DNA matches it firmly. Where a row states a size, it is once, few, many or the class of an expanded clone; other rows omit it.

.	TRBJ2-1	TRBV7-6	TRBD1	15	CASSYTGTAYNEQFF	TGTGCCAGCAGCTACACCGGGACAGCCTACAATGAGCAGTTCTTC
.	TRBJ1-2	TRBV29-1	.	12	CSVERAGGGYPF	TGCAGCGTTGAACGGGCGGGGGGCGGCTACCCCTTC
few	TRBJ2-5	TRBV29-1	TRBD2	14	CSISGGGWGETQYF	TGCAGCATTAGCGGGGGGGGGTGGGGAGAGACCCAGTACTTC
.	TRBJ2-5	TRBV19	.	13	CASSIMAQETQYF	TGTGCCAGTAGTATTATGGCTCAAGAGACCCAGTACTTC
once	TRBJ2-1	TRBV4-1	.	15	CASSQERRTINEQFF	TGCGCCAGCAGCCAAGAAAGGAGGACTATCAATGAGCAGTTCTTC
.	TRBJ2-7	TRBV6-5	.	14	CASSYRVTADEQYF	TGTGCCAGCAGTTACCGGGTAACGGCTGACGAGCAGTACTTC
.	TRBJ2-5	TRBV5-1	.	14	CASSPPSGGETQYF	TGCGCCAGCAGCCCCCCCTCGGGTGGTGAGACCCAGTACTTC
few	TRBJ2-1	TRBV6-5	TRBD2	15	CASRGDYRRNNEQFF	TGTGCCAGCAGGGGGGACTACCGGAGGAACAATGAGCAGTTCTTC
.	TRBJ1-6	TRBV7-2	TRBD1	15	CASSAQDRVNSPLHF	TGTGCCAGCAGCGCACAAGACAGGGTTAATTCACCCCTCCACTTT
.	TRBJ2-3	TRBV2	TRBD2	18	CASSGFGTSGGDEDTQYF	TGTGCCAGCAGTGGATTTGGGACTAGCGGGGGGGACGAAGATACGCAGTATTTT
once	TRBJ2-2	TRBV19	.	15	CASSRQALSTGELFF	TGTGCCAGTAGTAGGCAGGCCCTTAGCACCGGGGAGCTGTTTTTT
.	TRBJ2-7	TRBV7-9	.	14	CASSLDDNTYEQYF	TGTGCCAGCAGCTTAGACGACAATACCTACGAGCAGTACTTC
once	TRBJ1-2	TRBV15	.	13	CATSRDPQYGYTF	TGTGCCACCAGCAGAGACCCCCAGTATGGCTACACCTTC
.	TRBJ2-2	TRBV5-1	TRBD1	16	CASSATGGAGTGELFF	TGCGCCAGCAGCGCAACAGGGGGCGCGGGCACCGGGGAGCTGTTTTTT
.	TRBJ1-6	TRBV4-2	.	16	CASSERVEGNNSPLHF	TGTGCCAGCAGCGAACGGGTGGAGGGAAATAATTCACCCCTCCACTTT
.	TRBJ1-2	TRBV4-3	TRBD1	13	CASSGRQGAGPTF	TGCGCCAGCAGCGGACGACAGGGGGCCGGCCCTACCTTC
.	TRBJ1-1	TRBV11-2	.	15	CASSTHTAANTEAFF	TGTGCCAGCAGCACCCACACGGCGGCGAACACTGAAGCTTTCTTT
.	TRBJ2-5	TRBV29-1	TRBD2	13	CSVEVPPGGTQYF	TGCAGCGTTGAAGTCCCGCCGGGAGGGACCCAGTACTTC
.	TRBJ2-7	TRBV2	.	15	CASTNPTGYHYEQYF	TGTGCCAGCACAAACCCTACAGGGTACCACTACGAGCAGTACTTC
once	TRBJ1-4	TRBV9	TRBD1	17	CARRGPGDRGGNEKLFF	TGTGCCAGGAGGGGACCGGGGGACAGGGGAGGTAATGAAAAACTGTTTTTT
.	TRBJ2-3	TRBV5-5	.	15	CASSIGGGYTDTQYF	TGTGCCAGCAGTATCGGCGGCGGCTACACAGATACGCAGTATTTT
.	TRBJ2-2	TRBV11-3	TRBD2	15	CASSGQRGAYGELFF	TGTGCCAGCAGCGGTCAGCGGGGGGCTTACGGGGAGCTGTTTTTT
.	TRBJ2-3	TRBV5-4	.	14	CASSLADSPNTQYF	TGTGCCAGCAGCTTGGCCGATAGCCCAAATACGCAGTATTTT
few	TRBJ1-1	TRBV7-9	.	14	CASSLMDGGTEAFF	TGTGCCAGCAGCTTAATGGACGGGGGCACTGAAGCTTTCTTT
.	TRBJ1-5	TRBV21-1	.	15	CASSKATGEEQPQHF	TGTGCCAGCAGCAAAGCGACAGGGGAGGAACAGCCCCAGCATTTT
.	TRBJ1-4	TRBV19	.	16	CASSLTAGPSNEKLFF	TGTGCCAGTAGTTTAACCGCGGGCCCATCTAATGAAAAACTGTTTTTT
.	TRBJ1-5	TRBV5-6	.	13	CASSLGRNQPQHF	TGTGCCAGCAGCTTGGGCAGGAATCAGCCCCAGCATTTT
.	TRBJ2-2	TRBV27	.	14	CASSRGGDTGELFF	TGTGCCAGCAGTAGGGGCGGCGACACCGGGGAGCTGTTTTTT
.	TRBJ2-3	TRBV7-2	.	14	CASSLAIRGDTQYF	TGTGCCAGCAGCTTAGCGATTCGAGGGGATACGCAGTATTTT
.	TRBJ1-2	TRBV4-1	.	17	CASSQSPPRTGIDGYTF	TGCGCCAGCAGCCAATCCCCGCCCCGGACGGGGATTGATGGCTACACCTTC
.	TRBJ2-3	TRBV6-5	.	13	CATQGPGTDTQYF	TGTGCCACTCAAGGGCCAGGGACAGATACGCAGTATTTT
.	TRBJ1-5	TRBV18	TRBD1	17	CASSLTGQGRNNQPQHF	TGTGCCAGCTCACTAACCGGACAGGGGAGGAACAATCAGCCCCAGCATTTT
.	TRBJ1-3	TRBV2	.	15	CASRRAGGSGNTIYF	TGTGCCAGCAGGCGGGCCGGAGGCTCTGGAAACACCATATATTTT
.	TRBJ2-3	TRBV5-4	.	14	CASSQGGARDTQYF	TGTGCCAGCAGCCAGGGAGGTGCAAGGGATACGCAGTATTTT
.	TRBJ1-3	TRBV5-4	.	15	CASSLRFATGNTIYF	TGTGCCAGCAGCTTGCGGTTTGCGACTGGAAACACCATATATTTT
few	TRBJ1-2	TRBV5-1	.	12	CASTTENYGYTF	TGCGCCAGCACGACAGAGAACTATGGCTACACCTTC
.	TRBJ2-1	TRBV5-8	TRBD2	16	CASSSLGRGAPNEQFF	TGTGCCAGCAGCTCCCTTGGGCGGGGGGCTCCTAATGAGCAGTTCTTC
.	TRBJ2-1	TRBV30	.	15	CAWKTPDSENNEQFF	TGTGCCTGGAAAACACCGGACTCCGAGAACAATGAGCAGTTCTTC
.	TRBJ2-3	TRBV19	TRBD2	16	CATRTSGGAGADTQYF	TGTGCCACTCGGACTAGCGGGGGGGCCGGGGCAGATACGCAGTATTTT
.	TRBJ2-3	TRBV14	TRBD1	15	CASSETGDSTDTQYF	TGTGCCAGCAGCGAGACAGGGGACAGCACAGATACGCAGTATTTT
.	TRBJ2-5	TRBV7-2	.	15	CASNPPGAQGGTQYF	TGTGCCAGCAATCCTCCCGGGGCCCAGGGGGGGACCCAGTACTTC